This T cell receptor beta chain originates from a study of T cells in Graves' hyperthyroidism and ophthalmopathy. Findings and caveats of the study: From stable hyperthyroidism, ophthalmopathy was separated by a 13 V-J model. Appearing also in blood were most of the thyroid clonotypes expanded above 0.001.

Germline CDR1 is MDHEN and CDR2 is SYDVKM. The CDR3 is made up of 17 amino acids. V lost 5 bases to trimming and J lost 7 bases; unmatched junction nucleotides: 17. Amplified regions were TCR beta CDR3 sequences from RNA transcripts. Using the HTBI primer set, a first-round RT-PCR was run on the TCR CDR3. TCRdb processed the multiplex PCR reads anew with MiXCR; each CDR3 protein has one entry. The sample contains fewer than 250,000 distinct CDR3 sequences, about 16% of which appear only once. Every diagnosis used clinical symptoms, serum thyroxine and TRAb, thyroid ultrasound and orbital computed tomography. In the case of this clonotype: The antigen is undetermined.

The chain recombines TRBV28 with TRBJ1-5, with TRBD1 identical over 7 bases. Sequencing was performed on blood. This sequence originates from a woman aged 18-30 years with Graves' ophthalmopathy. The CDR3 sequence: CASSPVRAGGSRQPQHF. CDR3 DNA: TGTGCCAGCAGTCCCGTGCGGGCAGGGGGAAGTCGGCAGCCCCAGCATTTT.